The 4 T cell receptor beta chains listed next were all sequenced from one sample in a study of technical replicates of blood from a few donors (dated by TCRdb to about 2017). Library method: the immunoSEQ multiplex PCR assay. This immuneACCESS table, as held by TCRdb, lists in-frame sequences with V and J called but not all clones. Of the missing ones, under half trace to an unresolved V gene in checked studies; the others have no known cause. Across this sample there are tens of thousands of clones, with roughly 98% seen only once. The ten largest clones take up about 0.15% of the sample. Sequencing was carried out using T cells isolated from PBMCs. Every receptor here comes from a human donor in good health.

The rearrangement links TRBV5-1 to TRBJ2-6; D possibly corresponds to TRBD2 (6 bases). This CDR3 is built from 17 residues. Germline V gene lookup returns CDR1 SGHRS and CDR2 YFSETQ. The germline V and J ends were trimmed by 0 bases and 0 bases, with 10 bases remaining between them. In DNA, the CDR3 is TGCGCCAGCAGCTTGGAGGCGGGGATCTCTGGGGCCAACGTCCTGACTTTC. Its protein is CASSLEAGISGANVLTF.

The chain links TRBV9 to TRBJ1-1; D is uncertain. V lost 4 bases to trimming and J lost 1 base, with 8 bases between them. In germline, CDR1 is SGDLS, CDR2 YYNGEE. CDR3 length equals 13 residues. CDR3: CASSQEGNTEAFF. The DNA of the CDR3 is TGTGCCAGCAGCCAAGAGGGGAACACTGAAGCTTTCTTT. The whole variable domain, filled in from reference TRBV9 and TRBJ1-1, reads DSGVTQTPKHLITATGQRVTLRCSPRSGDLSVYWYQQSLDQGLQFLIQYYNGEERAKGNILERFSAQQFPDLHSELNLSSLELGDSALYFCASSQEGNTEAFFGQGTRLTVV.

CDR3 nucleotide sequence: TGCGCCAGCAGTGAGTCGGGACTAGCCCTTTACAATGAGCAGTTCTTC. This encodes CASSESGLALYNEQFF. The rearrangement links TRBV10-2 to TRBJ2-1; 9 nucleotides agree with TRBD2. Per the germline V gene, CDR1 is WSHSY and CDR2 is SAAADI. The ends lost 0 bases at V and 4 bases at J; junction bases unmatched: 4. The CDR3 consists of 16 residues.

The rearrangement links TRBV5-1 to TRBJ1-1; 7 bases fit TRBD1. CDR3 length: 15 residues. The germline V gene has CDR1 SGHRS and CDR2 YFSETQ. The junction had 6 bases not matched to a gene; V was cut back by 4 bases and J by 0 bases. CDR3 region: CASSGGQYMNTEAFF. The CDR3 DNA reads as TGCGCCAGCAGCGGGGGACAGTACATGAACACTGAAGCTTTCTTT.